This T cell receptor beta chain was profiled in a study of response to subunit inactivated influenza vaccine. The CDR3 sequence is 14 residues long. Germline CDR1 reads SNHLY; CDR2 reads FYNNEI. After removal of 6 bases from V and 4 bases from J, the junction contained 8 bases not matched to a gene. This clonotype was seen a few times. Its matching antigen is unknown. One entry per CDR3 protein results from TCRdb running MiXCR on the RT-PCR reads. Of 500,000 or so distinct CDR3 sequences detected, about 15% appear once; the ten largest clones hold less than 4%. Whole-study findings and limits: Researchers suggested that each seasonal influenza vaccination recruits few new T cells.

Sequencing used CD4+ T cells sorted from PBMCs, obtained around 25 months after vaccination. This TCR was sampled from a man in his fifties or sixties who received an inactivated influenza vaccine. The gene calls are TRBV2 and TRBJ1-2; 7 positions agree with TRBD1. In DNA, the CDR3 is TGTGCCAGCAGAGGGACAGATCGCCTCTATGGCTACACCTTC. Protein: CASRGTDRLYGYTF.